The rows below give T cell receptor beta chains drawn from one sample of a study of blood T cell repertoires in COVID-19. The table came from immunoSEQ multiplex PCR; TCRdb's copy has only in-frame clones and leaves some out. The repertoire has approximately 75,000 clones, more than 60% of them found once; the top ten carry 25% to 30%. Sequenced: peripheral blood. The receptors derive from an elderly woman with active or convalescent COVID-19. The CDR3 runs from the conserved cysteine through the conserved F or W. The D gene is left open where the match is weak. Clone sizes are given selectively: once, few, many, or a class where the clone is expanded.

CDR3nt: TGTGCCAGCAGTCCATTCCGGGATAAGCAGTACTTC; CDR3aa: CASSPFRDKQYF; d_gene: -; abundance: -; j_gene: TRBJ2-7; v_gene: TRBV12-3/TRBV12-4
CDR3nt: TGTGCCAGCAGCTTAGCGGCCTGGGAGACCCAGTACTTC; CDR3aa: CASSLAAWETQYF; d_gene: -; abundance: -; j_gene: TRBJ2-5; v_gene: TRBV7-9
CDR3nt: TGTGCCAGCAGCTCAGGACAGGGGGGAAACACCATATATTTT; CDR3aa: CASSSGQGGNTIYF; d_gene: TRBD1; abundance: -; j_gene: TRBJ1-3; v_gene: TRBV5-5
CDR3nt: TGCGCCAGCAGCCCTGCCGGGGGAGGGTCCACTGGAGCTTTCTTT; CDR3aa: CASSPAGGGSTGAFF; d_gene: -; abundance: -; j_gene: TRBJ1-1; v_gene: TRBV5-1
CDR3nt: TGTGCCAGCAGTCCCCTTGGGGGGGACAATCAGCCCCAGCATTTT; CDR3aa: CASSPLGGDNQPQHF; d_gene: -; abundance: -; j_gene: TRBJ1-5; v_gene: TRBV27
CDR3nt: TGTGCCAGCAGCTTGGCAAACAAGAACACCGGGGAGCTGTTTTTT; CDR3aa: CASSLANKNTGELFF; d_gene: -; abundance: -; j_gene: TRBJ2-2; v_gene: TRBV5-4
CDR3nt: TGCGCCAGCAGCCAAGAGATGGGCAGATACTATGGCTACACCTTC; CDR3aa: CASSQEMGRYYGYTF; d_gene: -; abundance: -; j_gene: TRBJ1-2; v_gene: TRBV4-3
CDR3nt: TGTGCCAGCAGCCCGACAGGGATGCCAGCGAGAGGGGAGCTGTTTTTT; CDR3aa: CASSPTGMPARGELFF; d_gene: TRBD1; abundance: -; j_gene: TRBJ2-2; v_gene: TRBV7-3
CDR3nt: TGTGCCAGCAGTTTCTTCGAGGATGGAGATACGCAGTATTTT; CDR3aa: CASSFFEDGDTQYF; d_gene: -; abundance: few; j_gene: TRBJ2-3; v_gene: TRBV7-2
CDR3nt: TGTGCCAGCAGTTACAACAGACAGGGGGCATCAGAGACCCAGTACTTC; CDR3aa: CASSYNRQGASETQYF; d_gene: TRBD1; abundance: -; j_gene: TRBJ2-5; v_gene: TRBV6-2/TRBV6-3
CDR3nt: TGTGCCAGCACCCTCGGTGGAACTAATGAAAAACTGTTTTTT; CDR3aa: CASTLGGTNEKLFF; d_gene: -; abundance: -; j_gene: TRBJ1-4; v_gene: TRBV28
CDR3nt: TGCGCCAGCAGCCCCCTAGGACAGGGTTTCGCTGAAGCTTTCTTT; CDR3aa: CASSPLGQGFAEAFF; d_gene: TRBD1; abundance: -; j_gene: TRBJ1-1; v_gene: TRBV4-1
CDR3nt: TGTGCCAGCAGCGTCGGTCCCTCAATGAACACTGAAGCTTTCTTT; CDR3aa: CASSVGPSMNTEAFF; d_gene: -; abundance: -; j_gene: TRBJ1-1; v_gene: TRBV7-6
CDR3nt: TGTGCCAGCAGTTACCGGGGGGGAAGGGATCAGCCCCAGCATTTT; CDR3aa: CASSYRGGRDQPQHF; d_gene: -; abundance: -; j_gene: TRBJ1-5; v_gene: TRBV6-5
CDR3nt: TGTGCCAGCAGCTTTCTAGGGGGTGGGACTGAAGCTTTCTTT; CDR3aa: CASSFLGGGTEAFF; d_gene: -; abundance: once; j_gene: TRBJ1-1; v_gene: TRBV7-2
CDR3nt: TGTGCCAGTAGTATTCAGGGGGCGTACACTGAAGCTTTCTTT; CDR3aa: CASSIQGAYTEAFF; d_gene: TRBD1; abundance: -; j_gene: TRBJ1-1; v_gene: TRBV19
CDR3nt: TGTGCCAGCAGCTGGGGACAGGCAGGCAATGAGCAGTTCTTC; CDR3aa: CASSWGQAGNEQFF; d_gene: TRBD1; abundance: -; j_gene: TRBJ2-1; v_gene: TRBV5-5
CDR3nt: TGTGCCAGCAGTTTTGCGGGGAACACCATATATTTT; CDR3aa: CASSFAGNTIYF; d_gene: -; abundance: few; j_gene: TRBJ1-3; v_gene: TRBV28
CDR3nt: TGTGCCAGCAGCTTGGGGGGTACAGGGGTGTACGGCTATGGCTACACCTTC; CDR3aa: CASSLGGTGVYGYGYTF; d_gene: TRBD1; abundance: -; j_gene: TRBJ1-2; v_gene: TRBV5-4
CDR3nt: TGTGCCAGCAGACAGGGGGCTTCACCCCTCCACTTT; CDR3aa: CASRQGASPLHF; d_gene: TRBD1; abundance: -; j_gene: TRBJ1-6; v_gene: TRBV6-5
CDR3nt: TGTGCCAGCAGTCCCCTGGACAGGCGCTACGAGCAGTACTTC; CDR3aa: CASSPLDRRYEQYF; d_gene: TRBD1; abundance: -; j_gene: TRBJ2-7; v_gene: TRBV6-5
CDR3nt: TGTGCCACCAGCAGAGATACGGGCTCCTACGAGCAGTACTTC; CDR3aa: CATSRDTGSYEQYF; d_gene: -; abundance: -; j_gene: TRBJ2-7; v_gene: TRBV15
CDR3nt: TGCGCCAGCAGCCAAGAAATTGCGGGACAGGGCAGAAACAATGAGCAGTTCTTC; CDR3aa: CASSQEIAGQGRNNEQFF; d_gene: TRBD1; abundance: -; j_gene: TRBJ2-1; v_gene: TRBV4-3
CDR3nt: TGTGCCAGCAGCGTAGGGGGGCAAGTTGGTGAAGCTTTCTTT; CDR3aa: CASSVGGQVGEAFF; d_gene: -; abundance: -; j_gene: TRBJ1-1; v_gene: TRBV9
CDR3nt: TGCGCCAGCAGCCAAGGTGGAAGGGGCTACGGGGCCAACGTCCTGACTTTC; CDR3aa: CASSQGGRGYGANVLTF; d_gene: -; abundance: -; j_gene: TRBJ2-6; v_gene: TRBV4-1
CDR3nt: TGTGCCAGCAGTCCCCAGGCAGGTCCTAATTCACCCCTCCACTTT; CDR3aa: CASSPQAGPNSPLHF; d_gene: -; abundance: once; j_gene: TRBJ1-6; v_gene: TRBV28
CDR3nt: TGCGCCAGCAGTAGGACAGCCCCTACAGATACGCAGTATTTT; CDR3aa: CASSRTAPTDTQYF; d_gene: -; abundance: -; j_gene: TRBJ2-3; v_gene: TRBV10-1
CDR3nt: TGTGCCAGCAGCTTGTTGGAGGGAAATGAAAAACTGTTTTTT; CDR3aa: CASSLLEGNEKLFF; d_gene: -; abundance: -; j_gene: TRBJ1-4; v_gene: TRBV5-8
CDR3nt: TGCAGCGTAGAGACAGCCCGCGGGACCCAGTACTTC; CDR3aa: CSVETARGTQYF; d_gene: -; abundance: -; j_gene: TRBJ2-5; v_gene: TRBV29-1
CDR3nt: TGTGCCAGCAGCTCCACAGGGATCAGAGGCTACACCTTC; CDR3aa: CASSSTGIRGYTF; d_gene: -; abundance: -; j_gene: TRBJ1-2; v_gene: TRBV7-8
CDR3nt: TGTGCCAGCAGTCCCGAAGCAGGGGGCATAGACTATGGCTACACCTTC; CDR3aa: CASSPEAGGIDYGYTF; d_gene: TRBD1; abundance: -; j_gene: TRBJ1-2; v_gene: TRBV2
CDR3nt: TGTGCCAGCAGTTTGGAAAGGGGACTAGCAATAGGGACCGGGGAGCTGTTTTTT; CDR3aa: CASSLERGLAIGTGELFF; d_gene: TRBD2; abundance: -; j_gene: TRBJ2-2; v_gene: TRBV28
CDR3nt: TGTGCCTGGAGTGGTTCGGGGTTTGAGACCCAGTACTTC; CDR3aa: CAWSGSGFETQYF; d_gene: -; abundance: -; j_gene: TRBJ2-5; v_gene: TRBV30
CDR3nt: TGTGCCAGCAGCTCCCAACAGGGGGCGGGGAGTGAAAAACTGTTTTTT; CDR3aa: CASSSQQGAGSEKLFF; d_gene: TRBD1; abundance: -; j_gene: TRBJ1-4; v_gene: TRBV9
CDR3nt: TGTGCCAGCAGCTCTAGACAGGGGGCTGAGACCCAGTACTTC; CDR3aa: CASSSRQGAETQYF; d_gene: TRBD1; abundance: -; j_gene: TRBJ2-5; v_gene: TRBV13
CDR3nt: TGTGCCAGCAGTTTATTAGGGGGTGGCGGGGAGCTGTTTTTT; CDR3aa: CASSLLGGGGELFF; d_gene: -; abundance: -; j_gene: TRBJ2-2; v_gene: TRBV27
CDR3nt: TGTGCCAGCACCCAAATAGACAGGGGTGGCCAGCCCCAGCATTTT; CDR3aa: CASTQIDRGGQPQHF; d_gene: TRBD1; abundance: few; j_gene: TRBJ1-5; v_gene: TRBV28
CDR3nt: TGTGCCAGCAAGTCCGGGGGGGGGAACAATGAGCAGTTCTTC; CDR3aa: CASKSGGGNNEQFF; d_gene: TRBD2; abundance: -; j_gene: TRBJ2-1; v_gene: TRBV28
CDR3nt: TGTGCCAGCAGCCCCTGGGGCGGGGGCGTTTTTTCTGGGGCCAACGTCCTGACTTTC; CDR3aa: CASSPWGGGVFSGANVLTF; d_gene: -; abundance: -; j_gene: TRBJ2-6; v_gene: TRBV27
CDR3nt: TGTGCCAGCAGCCAATCCTCAGTTAACACTGAAGCTTTCTTT; CDR3aa: CASSQSSVNTEAFF; d_gene: -; abundance: -; j_gene: TRBJ1-1; v_gene: TRBV5-4
CDR3nt: TGTGCCAGCAGCCAAGATCTTAATCATGGCTACACCTTC; CDR3aa: CASSQDLNHGYTF; d_gene: -; abundance: -; j_gene: TRBJ1-2; v_gene: TRBV3-1/TRBV3-2
CDR3nt: TGTGCCAGCAGCCAATCGACAGGGAGAGGGAAAAATGAGCAGTTCTTC; CDR3aa: CASSQSTGRGKNEQFF; d_gene: TRBD1; abundance: few; j_gene: TRBJ2-1; v_gene: TRBV16
CDR3nt: TGTGCCAGCAGCTTTCATAGGGACAGGGGTGGAGGCTACACCTTC; CDR3aa: CASSFHRDRGGGYTF; d_gene: TRBD1; abundance: -; j_gene: TRBJ1-2; v_gene: TRBV6-5
CDR3nt: TGTGCCAGCAGTTACAGCGAGACCCAGTACTTC; CDR3aa: CASSYSETQYF; d_gene: -; abundance: -; j_gene: TRBJ2-5; v_gene: TRBV6-5
CDR3nt: TGTGCCAGCAGTCGGGACAGTGGAAACAATGAGCAGTTCTTC; CDR3aa: CASSRDSGNNEQFF; d_gene: TRBD1; abundance: -; j_gene: TRBJ2-1; v_gene: TRBV2